This passage covers 11 T cell receptor beta chains from one sample sequenced in a study of graft-versus-host responses after intestinal transplantation. The table came from immunoSEQ multiplex PCR; TCRdb's copy has only in-frame clones and leaves some out. The sample yields some 84,000 clones, 82% seen once. No antigen has been identified for these receptors. Specimen: unstimulated CD4+ T cells sorted from spleen or lymph node cells, collected before intestinal transplant. All receptors come from a human donor who received an intestinal transplant.

Only a few counts were recorded for this clone. The chain is built from TRBV6-5 and TRBJ1-2; D is ambiguous. The CDR3 runs to 15 residues. V was shortened by 0 bases and J by 5 bases, with 13 bases between the two germline ends. CDR1 MNHEY and CDR2 SVGAGI come from the germline V gene. The CDR3 DNA is TGTGCCAGCAGTTACTCACCCAGGAGGGCGTATGGCTACACCTTC. Translated, it gives CASSYSPRRAYGYTF.

The J gene is TRBJ1-2, the V gene TRBV6-5; possibly TRBD1 for D (5 bases). The CDR3 covers 13 residues. Trimming took 6 bases from V and 1 from J, leaving 9 bases between them. CDR1 and CDR2 (germline): MNHEY, SVGAGI. The CDR3 DNA is TGTGCCAGCAGCCGGAGGGGTAACTATGGCTACACCTTC. Translation: CASSRRGNYGYTF.

The genes are TRBV7-9 and TRBJ2-1; maybe TRBD2 (5 bases). The CDR3 spans 13 residues. V shed 5 bases and J shed 10 bases, with 15 bases lying between them. Germline loops: CDR1 SEHNR, CDR2 FQNEAQ (reference sequence). CDR3 nucleotides: TGTGCCAGCAGCCCGGACCAGAGGGTGGAGCAGTTCTTC. Translating gives CASSPDQRVEQFF. Looking up the rest from reference TRBV7-9 and TRBJ2-1 gives the full variable domain: DTGVSQNPRHKITKRGQNVTFRCDPISEHNRLYWYRQTLGQGPEFLTYFQNEAQLEKSRLLSDRFSAERPKGSFSTLEIQRTEQGDSAMYLCASSPDQRVEQFFGPGTRLTVL.

The chain combines TRBV28 with TRBJ1-5, with 7 bases that match TRBD1. In germline, CDR1 is MDHEN, CDR2 SYDVKM. Losses at the gene ends were 6 bases for V and 2 bases for J; bases not matched to a gene: 4. There are 14 residues in the CDR3. CDR3 sequence: CASSTGQGNQPQHF. In DNA, the CDR3 is TGTGCCAGCAGCACCGGACAGGGCAATCAGCCCCAGCATTTT.

The chain combines TRBV18 with TRBJ2-7, with 10 bases that match TRBD1. There are 19 residues in the CDR3. Germline values: CDR1 KGHSH, CDR2 LQKENI. V dropped 0 bases and J dropped 1; count of bases not matched to a gene: 12. Here the CDR3 reads CASSPPGVTGQGFSYEQYF. The CDR3 coding sequence is TGTGCCAGCTCACCACCGGGGGTAACGGGACAGGGGTTTTCCTACGAGCAGTACTTC.

The chain uses TRBV9 and TRBJ2-7, with 10 bases aligning to TRBD2. The CDR3 is 15 residues long. Looked up from germline, CDR1 is SGDLS and CDR2 is YYNGEE. With V trimmed by 0 bases and J by 6 bases, 6 bases remained unmatched. The CDR3, as DNA: TGTGCCAGCAGCGTAGGTCGAGCGGGAGGGGGCGAGCAGTACTTC. It codes for CASSVGRAGGGEQYF.

J is TRBJ2-1 and V is TRBV9; 13 positions agree with TRBD2. Germline CDR1 and CDR2: SGDLS and YYNGEE. V trimming: 0 bases; J trimming: 10 bases; junction bases outside the gene matches: 7. CDR3 length: 16 residues. CDR3 amino acids: CASSVGGLAGLAEQFF. DNA for the CDR3: TGTGCCAGCAGCGTAGGGGGACTAGCGGGACTCGCCGAGCAGTTCTTC.

This chain uses TRBV29-1 with TRBJ2-1; 8 bases fit TRBD2. The CDR3 runs 14 residues. Trimming at V came to 4 bases and at J to 0 bases, leaving 2 bases not matched to a gene. Germline assignment: CDR1 SQVTM and CDR2 ANQGSEA. CDR3 amino acids: CSVASGSSYNEQFF. The CDR3 DNA is TGCAGCGTTGCAAGCGGGAGCTCCTACAATGAGCAGTTCTTC.

The rearrangement uses TRBV11-3 and TRBJ1-2, with 8 bases identical to TRBD1. The CDR3 has 15 amino acids. Germline CDR1 and CDR2: SGHNT and YENEEA. The V gene end was trimmed by 1 base and the J gene end by 4 bases; junction bases not matched to a gene: 5. CDR3 loop: CASSLVAGGFYGYTF. The CDR3 DNA follows: TGTGCCAGCAGCTTAGTGGCAGGGGGCTTCTATGGCTACACCTTC.

The genes are TRBV9 and TRBJ1-1; no definite D call. CDR3 size: 15 residues. The V end lost 1 base, the J end lost 3 bases, and 13 bases lay between the germline ends. Germline V gives CDR1 SGDLS, CDR2 YYNGEE. The CDR3 coding sequence is TGTGCCAGCAGCGTAAGGAGGCGCGTGGACACTGAAGCTTTCTTT. This gives the protein CASSVRRRVDTEAFF.

The chain couples TRBV5-1 to TRBJ1-2; maybe TRBD1 (6 bases). Germline CDR1 SGHRS, CDR2 YFSETQ. Trimming took off 4 bases at V and 1 base at J, with 14 bases between the two ends. The CDR3 has 15 residues. The DNA for the CDR3 is TGCGCCAGCAGCCAGGGACATACCGATAACTATGGCTACACCTTC. This codes for CASSQGHTDNYGYTF. Full variable domain (remainder filled in from reference TRBV5-1 and TRBJ1-2): KAGVTQTPRYLIKTRGQQVTLSCSPISGHRSVSWYQQTPGQGLQFLFEYFSETQRNKGNFPGRFSGRQFSNSRSEMNVSTLELGDSALYLCASSQGHTDNYGYTFGSGTRLTVV.